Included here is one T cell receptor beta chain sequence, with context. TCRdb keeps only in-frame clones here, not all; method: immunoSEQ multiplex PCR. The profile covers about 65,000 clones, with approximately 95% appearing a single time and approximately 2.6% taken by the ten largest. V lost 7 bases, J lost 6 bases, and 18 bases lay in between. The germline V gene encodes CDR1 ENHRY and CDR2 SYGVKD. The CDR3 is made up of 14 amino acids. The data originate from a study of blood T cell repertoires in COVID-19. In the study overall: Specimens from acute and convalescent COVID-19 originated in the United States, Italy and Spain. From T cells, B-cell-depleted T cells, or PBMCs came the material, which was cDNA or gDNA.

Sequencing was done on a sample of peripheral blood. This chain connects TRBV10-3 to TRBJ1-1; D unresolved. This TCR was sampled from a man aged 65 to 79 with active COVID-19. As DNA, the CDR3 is TGTGCCATCACCCCTGCCCCAGACTCCCCTGAAGCTTTCTTT. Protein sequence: CAITPAPDSPEAFF.